The 4 T cell receptor beta chains given below trace back to one sample, sequenced in a study of cytomegalovirus exposure and HLA in healthy donors. Using immunoSEQ multiplex PCR, the repertoire was profiled, and TCRdb retains in-frame clones only, with some absent. Of about 200,000 clones detected, roughly 83% appear once; the ten largest clones hold 5.5% to 7%. The sequenced sample consisted of PBMCs. These receptors came from a woman aged 18-29 years in good health and CMV-seronegative.

The chain carries TRBV6-1 and TRBJ2-7; 7 positions match TRBD1. CDR3 length: 14 amino acids. Germline loops: CDR1 MNHNS, CDR2 SASEGT. V was clipped by 4 bases and J by 6 bases; unmatched bases: 9. CDR3 loop: CASSVPRTGLEQYF. CDR3 nucleotides: TGTGCCAGCAGTGTTCCCCGGACAGGACTCGAGCAGTACTTC.

This clone was observed once. This rearrangement joins TRBV30 to TRBJ1-1; possible D gene TRBD1, 6 bases. Germline lookup yields CDR1 GTSNPN and CDR2 SVGIG (reference sequence). The V end was cut by 0 bases, the J end by 4 bases, with 21 bases between. The length of the CDR3 is 17 residues. CDR3 region: CAWSVPRTGSDPTEAFF. The CDR3 DNA is TGTGCCTGGAGTGTACCCCGTACAGGGAGTGATCCCACTGAAGCTTTCTTT. The full variable domain, rest sourced from reference TRBV30 and TRBJ1-1, is SQTIHQWPATLVQPVGSPLSLECTVEGTSNPNLYWYRQAAGRGLQLLFYSVGIGQISSEVPQNLSASRPQDRQFILSSKKLLLSDSGFYLCAWSVPRTGSDPTEAFFGQGTRLTVV.

This clone was seen a few times. The chain has TRBV28 and TRBJ2-1; 8 bases are shared with TRBD1. Germline V gene data show CDR1 as MDHEN and CDR2 as SYDVKM. The length of the CDR3 is 13 residues. The V gene end was trimmed by 2 bases and the J gene end by 10 bases; junction bases not matched to a gene: 4. CDR3 sequence: CASSLQGAWEQFF. The CDR3 region has the DNA TGTGCCAGCAGTTTACAGGGGGCATGGGAGCAGTTCTTC.

V gene TRBV5-1 combines with J gene TRBJ2-7; D not certain. This CDR3 comprises 13 residues. Trimming cost V 5 bases and J 3 bases, with 12 bases left between them. Germline CDR1 SGHRS, CDR2 YFSETQ. CDR3 nucleotides: TGCGCCAGCAGTTCCGACACTTACTACGAGCAGTACTTC. Translating gives CASSSDTYYEQYF.